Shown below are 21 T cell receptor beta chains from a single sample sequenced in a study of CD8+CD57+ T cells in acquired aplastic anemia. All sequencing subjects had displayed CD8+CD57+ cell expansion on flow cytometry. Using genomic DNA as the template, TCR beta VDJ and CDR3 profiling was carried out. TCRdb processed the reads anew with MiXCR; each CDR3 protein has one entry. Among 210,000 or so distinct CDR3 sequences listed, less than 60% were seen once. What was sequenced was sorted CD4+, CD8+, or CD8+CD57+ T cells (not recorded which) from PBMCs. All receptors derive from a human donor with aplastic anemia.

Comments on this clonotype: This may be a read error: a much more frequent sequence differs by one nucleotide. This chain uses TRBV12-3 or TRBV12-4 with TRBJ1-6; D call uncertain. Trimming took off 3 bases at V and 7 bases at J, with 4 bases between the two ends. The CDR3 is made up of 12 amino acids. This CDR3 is CASSFGNSPLHF. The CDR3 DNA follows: TGTGCCAGCAGTTTCGGGAATTCACCCCTCCACTTT.

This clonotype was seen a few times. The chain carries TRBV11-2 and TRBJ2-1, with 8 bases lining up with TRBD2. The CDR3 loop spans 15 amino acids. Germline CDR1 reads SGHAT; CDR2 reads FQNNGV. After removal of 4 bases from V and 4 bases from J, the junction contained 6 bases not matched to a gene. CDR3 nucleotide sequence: TGTGCCAGCAGCTCCCGGGGGGGCCATTACAATGAGCAGTTCTTC. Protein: CASSSRGGHYNEQFF. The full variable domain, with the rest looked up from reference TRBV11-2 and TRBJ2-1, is EAGVAQSPRYKIIEKRQSVAFWCNPISGHATLYWYQQILGQGPKLLIQFQNNGVVDDSQLPKDRFSAERLKGVDSTLKIQPAKLEDSAVYLCASSSRGGHYNEQFFGPGTRLTVL.

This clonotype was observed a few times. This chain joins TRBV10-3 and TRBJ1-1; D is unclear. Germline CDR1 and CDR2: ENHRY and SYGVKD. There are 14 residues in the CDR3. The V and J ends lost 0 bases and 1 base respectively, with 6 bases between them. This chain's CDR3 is CAISESTPNTEAFF. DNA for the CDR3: TGTGCCATCAGTGAGTCAACGCCGAACACTGAAGCTTTCTTT.

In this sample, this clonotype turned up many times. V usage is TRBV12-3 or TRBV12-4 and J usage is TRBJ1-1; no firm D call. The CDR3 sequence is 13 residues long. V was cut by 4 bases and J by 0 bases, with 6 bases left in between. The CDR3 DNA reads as TGTGCCAGCAGTTGGATAATGAACACTGAAGCTTTCTTT. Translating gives CASSWIMNTEAFF.

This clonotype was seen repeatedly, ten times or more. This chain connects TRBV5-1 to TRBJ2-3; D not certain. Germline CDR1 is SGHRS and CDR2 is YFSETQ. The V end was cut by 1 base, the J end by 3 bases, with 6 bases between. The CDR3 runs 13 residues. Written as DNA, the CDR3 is TGCGCCAGCAGCTTGTTCCTGACAGATACGCAGTATTTT. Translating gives CASSLFLTDTQYF.

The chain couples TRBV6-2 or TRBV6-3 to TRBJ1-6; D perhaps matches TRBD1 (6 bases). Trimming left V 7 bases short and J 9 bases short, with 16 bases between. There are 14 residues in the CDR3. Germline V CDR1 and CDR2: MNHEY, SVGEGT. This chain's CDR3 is CASKVGAEGSPLHF. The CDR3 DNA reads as TGTGCCAGCAAAGTGGGGGCGGAAGGTTCACCCCTCCACTTT.

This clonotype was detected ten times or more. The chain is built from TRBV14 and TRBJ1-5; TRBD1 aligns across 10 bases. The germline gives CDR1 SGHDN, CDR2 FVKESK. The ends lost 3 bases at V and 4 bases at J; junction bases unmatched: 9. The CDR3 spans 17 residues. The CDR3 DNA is TGTGCCAGCAGCCACCCCCCGGACAGGGGGAGGAATCAGCCCCAGCATTTT. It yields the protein CASSHPPDRGRNQPQHF.

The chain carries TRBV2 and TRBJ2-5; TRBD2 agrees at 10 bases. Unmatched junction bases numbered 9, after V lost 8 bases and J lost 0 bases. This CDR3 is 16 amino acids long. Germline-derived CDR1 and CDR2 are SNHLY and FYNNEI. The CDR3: CASRKKTSGDQETQYF. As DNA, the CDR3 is TGTGCCAGCCGAAAAAAAACTAGCGGGGACCAAGAGACCCAGTACTTC.

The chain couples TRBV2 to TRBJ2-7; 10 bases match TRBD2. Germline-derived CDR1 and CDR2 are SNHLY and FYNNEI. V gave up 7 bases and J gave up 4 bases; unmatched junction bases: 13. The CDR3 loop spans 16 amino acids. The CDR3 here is CASIVGLAENNYEQYF. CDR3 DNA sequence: TGTGCCAGCATCGTAGGACTAGCGGAGAATAATTACGAGCAGTACTTC.

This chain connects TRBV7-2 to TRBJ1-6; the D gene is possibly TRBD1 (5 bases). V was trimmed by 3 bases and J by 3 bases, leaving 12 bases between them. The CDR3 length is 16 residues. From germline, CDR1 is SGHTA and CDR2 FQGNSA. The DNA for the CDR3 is TGTGCCAGCAGCTTTCCCTCCAGGGTCTATAATTCACCCCTCCACTTT. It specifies CASSFPSRVYNSPLHF.

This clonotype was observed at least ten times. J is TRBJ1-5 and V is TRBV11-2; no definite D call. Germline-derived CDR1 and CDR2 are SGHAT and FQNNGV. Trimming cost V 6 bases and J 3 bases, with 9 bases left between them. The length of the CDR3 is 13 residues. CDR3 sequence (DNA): TGTGCCAGCAGTGTCGATTACAATCAGCCCCAGCATTTT. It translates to CASSVDYNQPQHF.

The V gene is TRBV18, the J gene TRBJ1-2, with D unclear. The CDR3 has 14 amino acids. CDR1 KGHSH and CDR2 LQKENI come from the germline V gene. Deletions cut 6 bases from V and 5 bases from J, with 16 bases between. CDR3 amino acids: CASSSLEGSYGYTF. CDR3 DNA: TGTGCCAGCTCGTCCCTGGAAGGGTCGTATGGCTACACCTTC.

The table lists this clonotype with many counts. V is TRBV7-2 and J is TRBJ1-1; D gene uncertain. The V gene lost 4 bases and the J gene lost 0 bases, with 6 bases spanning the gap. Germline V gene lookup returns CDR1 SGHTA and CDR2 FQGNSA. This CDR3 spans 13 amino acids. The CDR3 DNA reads TGTGCCAGCAGCTCCGCATTGAACACTGAAGCTTTCTTT. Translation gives CASSSALNTEAFF.

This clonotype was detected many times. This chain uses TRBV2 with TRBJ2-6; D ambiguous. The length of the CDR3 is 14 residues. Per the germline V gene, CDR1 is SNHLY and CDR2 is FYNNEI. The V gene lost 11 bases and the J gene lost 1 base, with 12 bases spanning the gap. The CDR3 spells CAGSSWSGANVLTF. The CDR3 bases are TGTGCCGGGTCCTCATGGTCTGGGGCCAACGTCCTGACTTTC.

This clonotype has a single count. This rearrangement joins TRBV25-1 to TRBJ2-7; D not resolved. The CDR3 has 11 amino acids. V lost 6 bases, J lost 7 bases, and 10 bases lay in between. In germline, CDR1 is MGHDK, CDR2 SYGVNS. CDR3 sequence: CASSLIREQYF. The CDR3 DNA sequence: TGTGCCAGCAGCCTAATACGAGAGCAGTACTTC.

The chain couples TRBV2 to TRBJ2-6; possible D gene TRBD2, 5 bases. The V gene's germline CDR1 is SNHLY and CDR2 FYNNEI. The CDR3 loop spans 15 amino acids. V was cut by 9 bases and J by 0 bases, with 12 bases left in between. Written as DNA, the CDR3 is TGTGCCAGAAATGAGGGTCCCTCTGGGGCCAACGTCCTGACTTTC. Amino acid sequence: CARNEGPSGANVLTF.

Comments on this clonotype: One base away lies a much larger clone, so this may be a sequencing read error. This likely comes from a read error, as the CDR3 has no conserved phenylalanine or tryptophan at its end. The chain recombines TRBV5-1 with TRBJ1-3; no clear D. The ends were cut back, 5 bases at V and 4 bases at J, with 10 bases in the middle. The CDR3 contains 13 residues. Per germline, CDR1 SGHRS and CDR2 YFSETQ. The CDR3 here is CASRPTTGNTIYL. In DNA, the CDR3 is TGCGCCAGCAGACCTACTACAGGAAACACCATATATCTT.

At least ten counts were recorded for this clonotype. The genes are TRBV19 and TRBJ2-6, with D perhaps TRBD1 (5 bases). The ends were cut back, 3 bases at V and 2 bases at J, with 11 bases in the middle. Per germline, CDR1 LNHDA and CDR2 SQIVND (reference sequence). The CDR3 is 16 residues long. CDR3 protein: CASSISGQAGANVLTF. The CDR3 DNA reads TGTGCCAGTAGTATTTCAGGGCAGGCTGGGGCCAACGTCCTGACTTTC. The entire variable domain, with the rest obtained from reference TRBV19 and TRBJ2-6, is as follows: DGGITQSPKYLFRKEGQNVTLSCEQNLNHDAMYWYRQDPGQGLRLIYYSQIVNDFQKGDIAEGYSVSREKKESFPLTVTSAQKNPTAFYLCASSISGQAGANVLTFGAGSRLTVL.

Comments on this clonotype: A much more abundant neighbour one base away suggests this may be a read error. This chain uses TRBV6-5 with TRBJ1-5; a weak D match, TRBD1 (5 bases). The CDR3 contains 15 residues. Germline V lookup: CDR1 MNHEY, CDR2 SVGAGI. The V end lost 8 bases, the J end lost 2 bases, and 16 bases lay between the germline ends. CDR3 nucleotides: TGTGCCAGCGGGACCGAGAGACGGGGCAATCAGCCCCAGCATTTT. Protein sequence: CASGTERRGNQPQHF.

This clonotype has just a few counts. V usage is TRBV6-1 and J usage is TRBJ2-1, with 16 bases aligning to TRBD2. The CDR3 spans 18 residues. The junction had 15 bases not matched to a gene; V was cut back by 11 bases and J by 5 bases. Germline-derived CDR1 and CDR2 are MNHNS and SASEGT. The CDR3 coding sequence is TGTGCCTCCGCTTGGGGACTAGCGGGGGGGCATGAAGACAATGAGCAGTTCTTC. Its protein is CASAWGLAGGHEDNEQFF.

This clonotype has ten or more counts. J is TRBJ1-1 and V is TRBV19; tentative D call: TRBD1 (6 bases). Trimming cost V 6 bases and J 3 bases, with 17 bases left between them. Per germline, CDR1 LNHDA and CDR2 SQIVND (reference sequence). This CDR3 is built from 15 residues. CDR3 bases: TGTGCCAGTAGACGGGGGGAACAGGGAGACACTGAAGCTTTCTTT. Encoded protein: CASRRGEQGDTEAFF. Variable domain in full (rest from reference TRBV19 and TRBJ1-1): DGGITQSPKYLFRKEGQNVTLSCEQNLNHDAMYWYRQDPGQGLRLIYYSQIVNDFQKGDIAEGYSVSREKKESFPLTVTSAQKNPTAFYLCASRRGEQGDTEAFFGQGTRLTVV.